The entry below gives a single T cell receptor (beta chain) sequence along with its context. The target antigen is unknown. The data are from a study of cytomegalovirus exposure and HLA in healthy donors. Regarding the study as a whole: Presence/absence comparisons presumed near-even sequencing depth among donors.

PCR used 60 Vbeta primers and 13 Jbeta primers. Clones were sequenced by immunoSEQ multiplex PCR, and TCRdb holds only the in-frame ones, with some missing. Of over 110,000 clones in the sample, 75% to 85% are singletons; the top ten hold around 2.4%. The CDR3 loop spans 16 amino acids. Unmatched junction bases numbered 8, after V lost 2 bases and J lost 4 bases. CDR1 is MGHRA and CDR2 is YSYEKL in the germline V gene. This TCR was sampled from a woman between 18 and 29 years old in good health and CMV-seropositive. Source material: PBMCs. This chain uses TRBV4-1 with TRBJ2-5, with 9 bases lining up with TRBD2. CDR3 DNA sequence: TGCGCCAGCAGCCAACCCCTAGCGGGGCAGTTAGAGACCCAGTACTTC. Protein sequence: CASSQPLAGQLETQYF.